The present T cell receptor beta chain was sequenced within a study of blood T cell repertoires in COVID-19 (TCRdb year 2020). As for the study more broadly: Samples covering the acute and convalescent phases of COVID-19 were provided by collaborators in the United States, Italy and Spain. The material from the prospective study consisted of cDNA or gDNA derived from T cells, B-cell-depleted T cells, or PBMCs. Deeply sampled blood TCRbeta repertoires from subjects exposed to, actively infected with, or recovered from COVID-19 were included in the dataset. The repertoires were released in a freely available public database intended as a resource for research on the immune response to SARS-CoV-2. Samples were obtained from the ongoing ImmuneRACE study (first 160 participants) and from 950 to 1,500 subjects provided by 6 global collaborators. A de-identified subject ID, COVID-19 status, age in years and sex were almost always included in the sample metadata. Where available, HLA class I and class II types were taken from metadata supplied by the sample provider and were not determined by assay-based typing. The full study reports these points: The quantity of clinical and demographic metadata differed by source and by participant and was supplied without curation.

The immunoSEQ Assay, a bias-controlled multiplex PCR, was used to amplify TCRbeta CDR3 regions from genomic DNA. As for the original processing: The number of nucleated cells in each sample was estimated by amplification of reference gene primers within the assay. To quantify the absolute abundance of each unique TCRbeta CDR3 rearrangement, sequence reads were collapsed and filtered. Productive Simpson clonality was computed per sample as the square root of Simpson's diversity index over productive rearrangements. This is the immuneACCESS table as TCRdb keeps it, with only in-frame sequences that have V and J called. A part of the clones is gone; compared with another copy, unresolved V genes explain less than half, and the rest is unexplained. V and J calls and clone size are those listed in that table; D and trimming were worked out from the DNA. For this sample the table gives roughly 400,000 clones, of which 90% were detected only once. The ten largest make up about 0.6% of the sample.

Participants in the prospective study were enrolled through a virtual design, were aged about 18 to 100 years, and lived in 20 to 30 United States geographic areas. In the prospective study, cohorts were assigned on the basis of participant-reported clinical history obtained from a screening survey and a study questionnaire. For ImmuneRACE Cohort 3, a participant was defined as recovered based on two consecutive negative NP/OP PCR tests, clearance by a healthcare professional, or resolution of symptoms. In the prospective study, mobile phlebotomists collected whole blood, serum and a nasopharyngeal or oropharyngeal swab from each participant. Over a roughly two-month period, participants in the prospective study had the option of providing additional blood draws and questionnaires. Before DNA extraction, blood samples from the prospective study were shipped at room temperature or frozen. As regards this clone: Its antigen remains unidentified. The input lacks base qualities; no much larger clone sits a single base away.

Sequences were obtained from PBMCs or T cells enriched from blood (not recorded which). This receptor was obtained from a man between 18 and 29 years old who had recovered from COVID-19.

CDR3 protein: CASLAGASTDTQYF. The nucleotide sequence is TGTGCCAGCCTAGCGGGGGCTAGCACAGATACGCAGTATTTT. The chain employs TRBV27 and TRBJ2-3, with TRBD2 identical over 10 junction bases. From cysteine to phenylalanine, the CDR3 is 14 amino acids long. The CDR3 DNA has 42 bases and is translated from base 1. Trimming removed 8 bases from V and 0 bases from J; the gene matches leave 2 bases unexplained. Reading the germline V gene (reference sequence) gives CDR1 MNHEY and CDR2 SMNVEV.